The source of this T cell receptor (beta chain) is a study of shared T cell receptors in the human thymus. Repertoires were generated with immunoSEQ multiplex PCR, while TCRdb's copy carries only in-frame clones and drops some. The data contain hundreds of thousands of clones, around 87% of them singletons. CDR3 size: 14 residues. The J segment lost 7 bases and the V segment lost 3 bases, leaving 6 bases of the junction unmatched. The same specimen was also included in a second study, on human thymus T cells. That report notes: Highly overlapping thymic repertoires in unrelated individuals were reported by related research.

The chain links TRBV23-1 to TRBJ2-1, with 7 positions matching TRBD2. TRBV23-1 is an open reading frame whose function is uncertain. Sequenced material: thymocytes. The TCR originated in a boy under two years old with a congenital heart defect. The DNA of the CDR3 is TGCGCCAGCAGTCAGTCGACTAGCACTAATGAGCAGTTCTTC. It encodes CASSQSTSTNEQFF.